This T cell receptor beta chain was recorded in a study of regulatory T cells in long-lasting Graves disease. Study findings and constraints: The study found lower TCR diversity in persistent Graves' patients than in newly diagnosed ones. Persistent disease showed a preference for TRBV28, TRBJ1-2 and TRBJ2-5. With 2,500 to 3,500 shared public clonotypes, persistent patients exceeded new patients, who shared around 970.

Building of the TCR beta libraries involved iRepertoire HTBI primers and Arm-PCR of CDR3 regions. MiXCR, applied by TCRdb to the multiplex PCR reads, yields one record per CDR3 protein. The sample has 320,000 or so distinct CDR3 sequences, about 20% seen once; the top ten hold more than 30%. Time point: newly diagnosed GD, antithyroid drugs for less than 3 months. TCR sequences were obtained from RNA taken from PBMCs. Graves' disease diagnoses followed American Thyroid Association guidelines. In its sample, this clonotype was seen many times. The antigen remains unidentified. This CDR3 is built from 17 residues. Germline V gene data show CDR1 as MDHEN and CDR2 as SYDVKM. V shed 5 bases and J 2 bases; nucleotides not matched to a gene: 11.

V gene TRBV28 combines with J gene TRBJ2-1; the match to TRBD1 covers 8 bases. This clonotype originated in a female donor with Graves disease. Sequences were derived from peripheral blood mononuclear cells (PBMCs), sampled at new diagnosis, from a patient treated with antithyroid drugs. CDR3 bases: TGTGCCAGCAGTCCCCCGTGGACAGGGAGTGCCTACAATGAGCAGTTCTTC. This gives the protein CASSPPWTGSAYNEQFF.